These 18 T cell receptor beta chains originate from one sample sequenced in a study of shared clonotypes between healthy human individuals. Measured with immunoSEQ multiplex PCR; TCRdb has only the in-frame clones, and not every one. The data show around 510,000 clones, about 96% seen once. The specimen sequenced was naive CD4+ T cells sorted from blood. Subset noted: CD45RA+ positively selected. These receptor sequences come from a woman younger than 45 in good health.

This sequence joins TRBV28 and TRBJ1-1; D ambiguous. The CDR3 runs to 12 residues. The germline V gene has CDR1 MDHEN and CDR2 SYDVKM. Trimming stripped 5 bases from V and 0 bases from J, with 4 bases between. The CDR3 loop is CASSVMNTEAFF. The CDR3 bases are TGTGCCAGCAGTGTCATGAACACTGAAGCTTTCTTT.

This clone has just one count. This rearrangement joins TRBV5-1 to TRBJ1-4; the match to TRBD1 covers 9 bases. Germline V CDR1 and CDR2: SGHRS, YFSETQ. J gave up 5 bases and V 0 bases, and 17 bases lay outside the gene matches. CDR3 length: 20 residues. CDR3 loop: CASSLGMGIKTGTGNEKLFF. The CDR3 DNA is TGCGCCAGCAGCTTGGGGATGGGGATCAAAACCGGGACAGGGAATGAAAAACTGTTTTTT.

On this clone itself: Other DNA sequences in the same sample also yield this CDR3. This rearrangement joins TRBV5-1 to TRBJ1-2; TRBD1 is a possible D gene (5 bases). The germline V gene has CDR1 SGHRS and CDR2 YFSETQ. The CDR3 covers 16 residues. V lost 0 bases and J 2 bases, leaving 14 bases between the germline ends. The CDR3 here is CASSLGRDRVNYGYTF. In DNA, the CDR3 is TGCGCCAGCAGCTTGGGGAGGGACCGGGTAAACTATGGCTACACCTTC.

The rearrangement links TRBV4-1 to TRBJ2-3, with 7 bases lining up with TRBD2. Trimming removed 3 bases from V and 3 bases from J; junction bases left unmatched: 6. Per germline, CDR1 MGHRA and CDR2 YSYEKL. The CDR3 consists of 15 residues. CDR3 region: CASSHGGRTTDTQYF. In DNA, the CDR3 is TGCGCCAGCAGCCACGGCGGGAGAACGACAGATACGCAGTATTTT.

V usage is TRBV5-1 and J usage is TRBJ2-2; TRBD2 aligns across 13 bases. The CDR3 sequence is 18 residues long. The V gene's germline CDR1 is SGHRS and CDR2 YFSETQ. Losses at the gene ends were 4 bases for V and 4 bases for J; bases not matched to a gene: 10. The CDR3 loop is CASSHGLAGALGTGELFF. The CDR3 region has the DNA TGCGCCAGCAGCCACGGACTAGCGGGAGCCCTGGGCACCGGGGAGCTGTTTTTT.

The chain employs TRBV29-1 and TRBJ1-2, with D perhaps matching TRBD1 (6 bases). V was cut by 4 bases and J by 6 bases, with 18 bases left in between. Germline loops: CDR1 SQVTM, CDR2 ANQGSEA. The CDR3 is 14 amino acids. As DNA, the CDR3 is TGCAGCGTTGGTCCCCTACAGGGACGGGATGGCTACACCTTC. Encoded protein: CSVGPLQGRDGYTF.

CDR3 sequence: CASIRGWTNTEAFF. The CDR3 region has the DNA TGTGCCAGCATCAGGGGGTGGACGAACACTGAAGCTTTCTTT. This chain connects TRBV2 to TRBJ1-1; 7 nucleotides match TRBD1. Trimming took 7 bases from V and 1 from J; bases not matched to a gene: 6. This CDR3 has 14 amino acids. Germline assignment: CDR1 SNHLY and CDR2 FYNNEI.

CDR3: CASSPIGSSGRGTDTQYF. CDR3 bases: TGTGCCAGCTCCCCCATCGGATCTAGCGGGAGGGGAACAGATACGCAGTATTTT. V usage is TRBV5-4 and J usage is TRBJ2-3; the match to TRBD2 covers 12 bases. The trim removed 7 bases at V and 3 bases at J, leaving 15 bases unmatched. The CDR3 loop spans 18 amino acids. Germline V gene sequence: CDR1 SGHNT, CDR2 YYREEE (reference sequence).

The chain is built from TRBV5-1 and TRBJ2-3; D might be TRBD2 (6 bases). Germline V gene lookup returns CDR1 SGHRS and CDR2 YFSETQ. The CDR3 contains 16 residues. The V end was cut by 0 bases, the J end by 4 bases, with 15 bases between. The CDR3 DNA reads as TGCGCCAGCAGCTTGGTCACGGGAGTTTCGGCAGATACGCAGTATTTT. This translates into CASSLVTGVSADTQYF.

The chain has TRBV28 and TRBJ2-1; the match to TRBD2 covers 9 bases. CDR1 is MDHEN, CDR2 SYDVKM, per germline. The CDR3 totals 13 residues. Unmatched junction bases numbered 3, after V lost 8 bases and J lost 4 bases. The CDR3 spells CASWTSDYNEQFF. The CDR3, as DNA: TGTGCCAGCTGGACTAGCGATTACAATGAGCAGTTCTTC.

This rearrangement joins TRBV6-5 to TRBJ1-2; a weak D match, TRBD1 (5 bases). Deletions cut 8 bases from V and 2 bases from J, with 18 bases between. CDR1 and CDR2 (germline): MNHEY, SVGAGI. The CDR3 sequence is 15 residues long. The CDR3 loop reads CASGAGTDSNYGYTF. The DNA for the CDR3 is TGTGCCAGCGGTGCCGGGACGGACTCGAACTATGGCTACACCTTC.

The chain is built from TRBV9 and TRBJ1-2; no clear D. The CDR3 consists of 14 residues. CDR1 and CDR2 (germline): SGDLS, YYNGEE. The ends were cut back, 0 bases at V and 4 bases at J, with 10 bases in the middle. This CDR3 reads CASSVGAEPYGYTF. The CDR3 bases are TGTGCCAGCAGCGTAGGTGCGGAGCCCTATGGCTACACCTTC.

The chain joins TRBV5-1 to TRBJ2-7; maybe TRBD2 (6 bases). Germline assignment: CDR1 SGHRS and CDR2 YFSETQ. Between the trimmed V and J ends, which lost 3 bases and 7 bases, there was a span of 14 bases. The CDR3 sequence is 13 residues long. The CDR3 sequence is CASSSGPGREQYF. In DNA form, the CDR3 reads TGCGCCAGCAGCTCAGGACCGGGGAGGGAGCAGTACTTC.

The CDR3 reads CASSSWTSGNVYEQYF. In nucleotides, the CDR3 is TGTGCCAGCAGTTCATGGACTAGCGGGAATGTCTACGAGCAGTACTTC. The rearrangement uses TRBV6-5 and TRBJ2-7, with 12 positions matching TRBD2. The CDR3 is 16 amino acids. V gave up 4 bases and J gave up 3 bases; unmatched junction bases: 7. The germline V gene encodes CDR1 MNHEY and CDR2 SVGAGI.

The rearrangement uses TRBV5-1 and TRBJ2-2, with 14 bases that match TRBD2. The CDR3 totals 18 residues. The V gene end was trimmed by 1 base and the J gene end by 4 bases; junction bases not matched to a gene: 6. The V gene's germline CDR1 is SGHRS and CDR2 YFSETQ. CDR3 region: CASSLFGTSGSVTGELFF. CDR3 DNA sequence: TGCGCCAGCAGCTTGTTCGGGACTAGCGGGAGTGTCACCGGGGAGCTGTTTTTT. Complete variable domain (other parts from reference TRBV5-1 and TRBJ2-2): KAGVTQTPRYLIKTRGQQVTLSCSPISGHRSVSWYQQTPGQGLQFLFEYFSETQRNKGNFPGRFSGRQFSNSRSEMNVSTLELGDSALYLCASSLFGTSGSVTGELFFGEGSRLTVL.

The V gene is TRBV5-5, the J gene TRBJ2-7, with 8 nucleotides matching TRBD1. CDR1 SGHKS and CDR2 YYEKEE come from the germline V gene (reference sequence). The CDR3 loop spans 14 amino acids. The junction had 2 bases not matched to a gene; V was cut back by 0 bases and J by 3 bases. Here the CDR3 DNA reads TGTGCCAGCAGCTTGGGGACAGGGTTCTACGAGCAGTACTTC. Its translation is CASSLGTGFYEQYF.

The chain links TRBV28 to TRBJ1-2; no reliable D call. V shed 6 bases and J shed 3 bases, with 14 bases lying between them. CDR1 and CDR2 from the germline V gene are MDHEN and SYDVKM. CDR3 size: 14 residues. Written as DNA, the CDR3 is TGTGCCAGCAGATTCCTCGAGCGGGACTATGGCTACACCTTC. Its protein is CASRFLERDYGYTF.

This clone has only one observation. CDR3 region: CASSLRRAAEVDTQYF. Written as DNA, the CDR3 is TGTGCCAGCAGCTTACGTAGGGCAGCCGAAGTAGATACGCAGTATTTT. This rearrangement joins TRBV7-9 to TRBJ2-3; the D is unclear. CDR3 size: 16 residues. Between the trimmed V and J ends, which lost 2 bases and 5 bases, there was a span of 17 bases. The germline V gene encodes CDR1 SEHNR and CDR2 FQNEAQ (reference sequence). The whole variable domain, remainder taken from reference TRBV7-9 and TRBJ2-3, is DTGVSQNPRHKITKRGQNVTFRCDPISEHNRLYWYRQTLGQGPEFLTYFQNEAQLEKSRLLSDRFSAERPKGSFSTLEIQRTEQGDSAMYLCASSLRRAAEVDTQYFGPGTRLTVL.